The 17 T cell receptor beta chains in this list originate from one sample, sequenced in a study of cytomegalovirus exposure and HLA in healthy donors. It was with 60 Vbeta and 13 Jbeta primers that the PCR ran. Repertoires were generated with immunoSEQ multiplex PCR, while TCRdb's copy carries only in-frame clones and drops some. Found here are 65,000 to 80,000 clones, around 68% of them singletons; the top ten hold roughly 9%. The sample taken for sequencing was PBMCs. Every receptor here comes from a man aged 35-49 years in good health and CMV-seropositive.

This chain joins TRBV27 and TRBJ2-7; 7 positions match TRBD1. CDR1 is MNHEY, CDR2 SMNVEV, per germline (reference sequence). The J segment lost 2 bases and the V segment lost 4 bases, leaving 5 bases of the junction unmatched. The CDR3 consists of 14 residues. CDR3 in amino acids: CASSSRGPTYEQYF. CDR3 sequence (DNA): TGTGCCAGCAGTTCGAGGGGGCCCACCTACGAGCAGTACTTC.

The chain recombines TRBV4-2 with TRBJ2-2, with D possibly TRBD1 on 5 matching bases. The V end lost 4 bases, the J end lost 2 bases, and 14 bases lay between the germline ends. Germline CDR1 LGHNA, CDR2 YNFKEQ. This CDR3 contains 16 residues. As DNA, the CDR3 is TGTGCCAGCAGCCGCTCGACAGATTCCAACACCGGGGAGCTGTTTTTT. Translating it yields CASSRSTDSNTGELFF.

For this clone: At one end, the junction sequence differs from germline, possibly due to a read error. The CDR3, as DNA: TGTTCCAGCACCCGAGGGCAGGGGGACTACTATGGCTACACCTTC. Residues: CSSTRGQGDYYGYTF. V usage is TRBV7-9 and J usage is TRBJ1-2, with 7 bases fitting TRBD1. Per the germline V gene, CDR1 is SEHNR and CDR2 is FQNEAQ (reference sequence). CDR3 length: 15 residues. The full variable domain, its missing parts supplied by reference TRBV7-9 and TRBJ1-2, is DTGVSQNPRHKITKRGQNVTFRCDPISEHNRLYWYRQTLGQGPEFLTYFQNEAQLEKSRLLSDRFSAERPKGSFSTLEIQRTEQGDSAMYLCSSTRGQGDYYGYTFGSGTRLTVV.

This clone was observed a handful of times. This sequence joins TRBV4-3 and TRBJ2-5, with 16 bases that match TRBD2. V shed 4 bases and J 5 bases; nucleotides not matched to a gene: 7. CDR1 and CDR2 (germline): LGHNA, YSLEER. The CDR3 length is 17 residues. The CDR3 is CASSPTGTSGGAETQYF. In DNA form, the CDR3 reads TGCGCCAGCAGCCCCACTGGGACTAGCGGGGGGGCGGAGACCCAGTACTTC.

The V gene is TRBV28, the J gene TRBJ2-3, with 7 nucleotides matching TRBD1. The V segment lost 5 bases and the J segment 1 base; nucleotides outside the gene matches: 3. The CDR3 spans 14 residues. The germline CDR1 and CDR2 sequences are MDHEN and SYDVKM. This CDR3 reads CASSPGQRTDTQYF. In DNA, the CDR3 is TGTGCCAGCAGTCCGGGACAGCGCACAGATACGCAGTATTTT.

This chain joins TRBV4-1 and TRBJ2-2, with a tentative D call TRBD2 (5 bases). Germline V gene data show CDR1 as MGHRA and CDR2 as YSYEKL. With 4 bases removed from V and 7 bases from J, the gap between germline ends came to 19 bases. This CDR3 is built from 16 residues. CDR3 nucleotide sequence: TGCGCCAGCAGCCGGAGCCCGGGGAACAACCGCGGGGAGCTGTTTTTT. Translation: CASSRSPGNNRGELFF.

The rearrangement links TRBV19 to TRBJ2-7; 9 positions match TRBD1. CDR3 length equals 14 residues. J was trimmed by 5 bases and V by 6 bases; bases with no gene match: 8. The germline gives CDR1 LNHDA, CDR2 SQIVND (reference sequence). The CDR3 spells CASRSPGTGNEQYF. The CDR3 coding sequence is TGTGCCAGTAGATCTCCGGGGACAGGGAACGAGCAGTACTTC.

The rearrangement uses TRBV6-5 and TRBJ2-3; 10 bases align to TRBD2. Germline V gene sequence: CDR1 MNHEY, CDR2 SVGAGI. The V gene end was trimmed by 6 bases and the J gene end by 5 bases; junction bases not matched to a gene: 8. The CDR3 runs 15 residues. CDR3: CASSRAGGQIDTQYF. The CDR3 nucleotides read TGTGCCAGCAGCCGAGCGGGGGGGCAAATAGATACGCAGTATTTT.

The CDR3 coding sequence is TGTGCCAGCAGTCCACAGGGCGATAATCAGCCCCAGCATTTT. This gives the protein CASSPQGDNQPQHF. J is TRBJ1-5 and V is TRBV28, with D perhaps matching TRBD1 (6 bases). With 5 bases removed from V and 4 bases from J, the gap between germline ends came to 12 bases. The CDR3 length is 14 residues. Germline CDR1 is MDHEN and CDR2 is SYDVKM. Looking up the rest from reference TRBV28 and TRBJ1-5 gives the full variable domain: DVKVTQSSRYLVKRTGEKVFLECVQDMDHENMFWYRQDPGLGLRLIYFSYDVKMKEKGDIPEGYSVSREKKERFSLILESASTNQTSMYLCASSPQGDNQPQHFGDGTRLSIL.

With respect to this clone: The sample has other DNA sequences that encode this CDR3 too. The chain carries TRBV9 and TRBJ1-5; no clear D gene. Germline V gene lookup returns CDR1 SGDLS and CDR2 YYNGEE. Trimming stripped 0 bases from V and 0 bases from J, with 7 bases between. This CDR3 has 15 residues. The CDR3 sequence is CASSVGGDSNQPQHF. Here the CDR3 DNA reads TGTGCCAGCAGCGTAGGCGGTGATAGCAATCAGCCCCAGCATTTT.

V and J are TRBV5-6 and TRBJ2-2; D call uncertain. V lost 4 bases to trimming and J lost 2 bases, with 6 bases between them. Germline loops: CDR1 SGHDT, CDR2 YYEEEE. CDR3 length equals 13 residues. The CDR3 here is CASSLPNTGELFF. The CDR3 coding sequence is TGTGCCAGCAGCCTACCTAACACCGGGGAGCTGTTTTTT.

The chain uses TRBV28 and TRBJ1-1; D ambiguous. This CDR3 has 13 residues. V was trimmed by 7 bases and J by 0 bases, leaving 9 bases between them. From germline, CDR1 is MDHEN and CDR2 SYDVKM. The chain's CDR3 is CASILKMNTEAFF. The CDR3 DNA is TGTGCCAGCATCCTAAAAATGAACACTGAAGCTTTCTTT.

On this clone: The junction differs from germline at one of its ends, possibly a read error. The chain recombines TRBV10-1 with TRBJ1-4, with 8 bases lining up with TRBD1. The CDR3 length is 16 residues. CDR1 and CDR2 (germline): WNHNN, SYGVQD (reference sequence). The CDR3: CASSDPGQVGRGKTVF. Here the CDR3 DNA reads TGCGCCAGCAGTGATCCGGGACAGGTGGGGAGAGGAAAAACTGTTTTT.

Comment on this clone: The germline gene is not matched at one end of the junction; a read error may be the cause. This chain links TRBV7-9 with TRBJ2-7; TRBD1 aligns across 10 bases. Per germline, CDR1 SEHNR and CDR2 FQNEAQ (reference sequence). The CDR3 sequence is 16 residues long. As DNA, the CDR3 is TGTTCCAGCAGCCGTAGCGCCGGGACAGGGGCCTACGAGCAGTACTTC. It codes for CSSSRSAGTGAYEQYF.

CDR3 sequence: CASSDSGDYGYTF. DNA of the CDR3: TGTGCCAGCAGTGATTCAGGGGACTATGGCTACACCTTC. V is TRBV25-1 and J is TRBJ1-2, with D maybe TRBD1 (6 bases). The CDR3 runs 13 residues. Trimming shortened V by 3 bases and J by 3 bases, and 8 bases separated the two germline ends. The V gene's germline CDR1 is MGHDK and CDR2 SYGVNS.

The chain carries TRBV5-1 and TRBJ2-1; 13 nucleotides line up with TRBD2. The V and J ends lost 4 bases and 10 bases, in that order; junction bases with no gene match: 8. From germline, CDR1 is SGHRS and CDR2 YFSETQ. This CDR3 region has 15 residues. CDR3 nucleotide sequence: TGCGCCAGCAGCCTATGGACTAGCGGGAGCGAAGAGCAGTTCTTC. Protein sequence: CASSLWTSGSEEQFF.

V is TRBV11-2 and J is TRBJ2-7, with a weak D call TRBD1 (5 bases). Germline V gene lookup returns CDR1 SGHAT and CDR2 FQNNGV. This CDR3 comprises 17 residues. Trimming cost V 5 bases and J 7 bases, with 27 bases left between them. This chain's CDR3 is CASSVSTVRGLSQEQYF. The CDR3 DNA is TGTGCCAGCAGCGTCTCGACAGTTAGGGGCTTGTCTCAAGAGCAGTACTTC.